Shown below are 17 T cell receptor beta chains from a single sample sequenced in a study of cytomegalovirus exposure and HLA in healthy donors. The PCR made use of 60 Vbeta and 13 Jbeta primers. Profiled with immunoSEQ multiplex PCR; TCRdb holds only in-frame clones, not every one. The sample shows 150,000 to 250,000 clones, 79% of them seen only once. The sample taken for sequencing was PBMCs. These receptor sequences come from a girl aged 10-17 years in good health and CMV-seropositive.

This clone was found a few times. CDR3 in amino acids: CASSARGTITDTQYF. In DNA form, the CDR3 reads TGTGCCAGCAGCGCCAGGGGAACTATTACAGATACGCAGTATTTT. The rearrangement uses TRBV9 and TRBJ2-3; D is perhaps TRBD1 (6 bases). The CDR3 spans 15 residues. V was cut by 3 bases and J by 3 bases, with 14 bases left in between. Germline CDR1 reads SGDLS; CDR2 reads YYNGEE.

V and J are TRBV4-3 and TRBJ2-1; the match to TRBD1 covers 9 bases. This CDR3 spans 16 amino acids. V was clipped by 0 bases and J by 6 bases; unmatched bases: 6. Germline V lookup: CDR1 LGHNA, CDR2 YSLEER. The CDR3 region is CASSQDSGQGFNEQFF. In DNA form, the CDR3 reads TGCGCCAGCAGCCAAGACTCGGGACAGGGATTCAATGAGCAGTTCTTC.

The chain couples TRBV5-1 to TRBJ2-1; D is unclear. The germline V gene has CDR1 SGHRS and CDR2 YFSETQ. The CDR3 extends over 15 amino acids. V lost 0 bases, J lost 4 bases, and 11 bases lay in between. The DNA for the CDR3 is TGCGCCAGCAGCTTGGCAGACACTGCTTACAATGAGCAGTTCTTC. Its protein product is CASSLADTAYNEQFF.

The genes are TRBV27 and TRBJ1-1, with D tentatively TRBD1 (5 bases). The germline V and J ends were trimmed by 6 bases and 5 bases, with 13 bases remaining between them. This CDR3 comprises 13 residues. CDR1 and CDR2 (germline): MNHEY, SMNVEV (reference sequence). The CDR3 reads CASSFAQGTEAFF. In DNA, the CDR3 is TGTGCCAGCAGCTTTGCGCAGGGAACTGAAGCTTTCTTT.

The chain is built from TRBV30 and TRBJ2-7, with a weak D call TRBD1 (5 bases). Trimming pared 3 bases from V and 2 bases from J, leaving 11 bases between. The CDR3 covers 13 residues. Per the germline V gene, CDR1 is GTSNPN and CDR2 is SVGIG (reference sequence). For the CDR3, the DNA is TGTGCCTGGAGAGGGGCCCAAGCCTACGAGCAGTACTTC. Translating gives CAWRGAQAYEQYF.

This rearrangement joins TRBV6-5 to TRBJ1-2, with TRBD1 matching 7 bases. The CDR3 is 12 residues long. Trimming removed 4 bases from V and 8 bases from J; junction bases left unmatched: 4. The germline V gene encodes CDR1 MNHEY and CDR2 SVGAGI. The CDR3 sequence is CASSSWDSGYTF. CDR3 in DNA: TGTGCCAGCAGTTCCTGGGACAGCGGCTACACCTTC.

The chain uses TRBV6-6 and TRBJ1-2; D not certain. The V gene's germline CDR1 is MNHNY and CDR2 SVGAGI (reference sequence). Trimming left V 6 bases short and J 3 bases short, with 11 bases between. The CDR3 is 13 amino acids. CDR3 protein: CASRSGGDYGYTF. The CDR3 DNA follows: TGTGCCAGCAGGTCCGGCGGAGACTATGGCTACACCTTC.

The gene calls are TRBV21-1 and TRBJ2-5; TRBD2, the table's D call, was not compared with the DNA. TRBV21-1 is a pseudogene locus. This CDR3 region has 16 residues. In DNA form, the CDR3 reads TGTGCCAGCAGCAAACGGGAGGGTCGGGACCAAGAGACCCAGTACTTC. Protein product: CASSKREGRDQETQYF.

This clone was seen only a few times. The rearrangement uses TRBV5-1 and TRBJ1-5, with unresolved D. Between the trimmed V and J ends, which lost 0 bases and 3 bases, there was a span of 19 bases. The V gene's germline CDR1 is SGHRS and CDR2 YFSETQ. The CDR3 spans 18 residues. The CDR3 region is CASSLGEAISTLNQPQHF. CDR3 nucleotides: TGCGCCAGCAGCTTGGGTGAGGCAATTTCGACCCTCAATCAGCCCCAGCATTTT.

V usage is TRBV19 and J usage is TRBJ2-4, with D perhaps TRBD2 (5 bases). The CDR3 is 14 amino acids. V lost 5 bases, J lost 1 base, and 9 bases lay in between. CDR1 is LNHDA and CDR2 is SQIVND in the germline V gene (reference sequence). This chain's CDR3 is CASSAGVAKNIQYF. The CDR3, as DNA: TGTGCCAGTAGTGCCGGGGTCGCCAAAAACATTCAGTACTTC.

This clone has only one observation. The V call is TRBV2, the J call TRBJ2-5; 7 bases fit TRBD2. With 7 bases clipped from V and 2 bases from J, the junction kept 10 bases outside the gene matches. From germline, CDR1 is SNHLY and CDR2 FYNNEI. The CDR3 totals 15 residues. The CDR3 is CASKVWSGEQETQYF. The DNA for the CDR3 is TGTGCCAGCAAGGTATGGAGCGGGGAACAAGAGACCCAGTACTTC.

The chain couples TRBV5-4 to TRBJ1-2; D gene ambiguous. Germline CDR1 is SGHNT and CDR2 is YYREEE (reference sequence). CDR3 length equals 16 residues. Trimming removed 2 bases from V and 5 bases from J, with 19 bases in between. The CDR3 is CASSFGSDGGRYGYTF. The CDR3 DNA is TGTGCCAGCAGCTTTGGTTCTGACGGAGGGCGTTATGGCTACACCTTC.

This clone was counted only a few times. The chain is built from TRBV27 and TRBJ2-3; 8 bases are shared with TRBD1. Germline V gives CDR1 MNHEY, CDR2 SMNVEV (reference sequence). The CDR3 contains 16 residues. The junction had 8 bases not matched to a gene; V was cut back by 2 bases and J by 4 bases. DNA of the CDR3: TGTGCCAGCAGTTTAGAAGGACAGGGTCGGCCAGATACGCAGTATTTT. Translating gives CASSLEGQGRPDTQYF.

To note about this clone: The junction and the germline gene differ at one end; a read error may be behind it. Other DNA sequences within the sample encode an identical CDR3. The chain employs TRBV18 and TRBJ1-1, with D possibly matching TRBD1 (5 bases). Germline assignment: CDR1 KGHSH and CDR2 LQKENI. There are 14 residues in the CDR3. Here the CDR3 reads CASSPGGENTEAFF. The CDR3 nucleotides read TGTGCCAGCTCACCAGGAGGGGAGAACACTGAAGCGTTCTTT.

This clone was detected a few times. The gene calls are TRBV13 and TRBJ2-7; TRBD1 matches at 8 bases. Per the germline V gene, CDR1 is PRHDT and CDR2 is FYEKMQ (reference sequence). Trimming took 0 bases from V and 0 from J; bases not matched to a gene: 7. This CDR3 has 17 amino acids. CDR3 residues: CASSLGGGTGYSYEQYF. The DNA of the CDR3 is TGTGCCAGCAGCTTAGGCGGTGGGACAGGCTACTCCTACGAGCAGTACTTC.

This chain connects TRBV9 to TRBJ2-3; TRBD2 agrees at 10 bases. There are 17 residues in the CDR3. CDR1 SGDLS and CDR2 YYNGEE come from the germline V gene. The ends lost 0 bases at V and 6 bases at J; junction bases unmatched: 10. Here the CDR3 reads CASSVAPQRGGYDTQYF. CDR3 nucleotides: TGTGCCAGCAGCGTAGCCCCCCAGCGGGGGGGATACGATACGCAGTATTTT.

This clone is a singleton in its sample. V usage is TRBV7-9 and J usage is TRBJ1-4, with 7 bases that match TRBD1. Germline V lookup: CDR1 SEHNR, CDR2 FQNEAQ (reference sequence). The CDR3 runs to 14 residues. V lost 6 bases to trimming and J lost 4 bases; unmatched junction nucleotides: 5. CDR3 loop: CASSYRDSNEKLFF. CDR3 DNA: TGTGCCAGCAGTTACAGGGACAGTAATGAAAAACTGTTTTTT.